This TCR beta chain was sequenced for a study of blood T cell repertoires in COVID-19. Study-wide background: T cells, B-cell-depleted T cells, or PBMCs provided the cDNA or gDNA that served as material.

Sequencing used immunoSEQ multiplex PCR; TCRdb keeps in-frame clones, though not all of them. Counted here are under 300,000 clones, 70% to 90% occurring once; the ten biggest clones make up roughly 3.7%. Regarding this clone: Other DNA sequences within the sample encode an identical CDR3.

The CDR3 spans 15 residues. Germline CDR1 is SGDLS and CDR2 is YYNGEE. Trimming removed 0 bases from V and 5 bases from J, with 14 bases in between. This chain uses TRBV9 with TRBJ2-5; tentative D call: TRBD2 (7 bases). Sequences were obtained from peripheral blood. The sequence derives from a woman aged 40-49 years with acute or convalescent COVID-19. In DNA, the CDR3 is TGTGCCAGCAGCGTAGGAGGGGGGGCTGGGGAGACCCAGTACTTC. It translates to CASSVGGGAGETQYF.